A selection of T cell receptor beta chains follows, all from one sample in a study of Graves' ophthalmopathy and Graves' hyperthyroidism. TCRdb reanalysed the multiplex PCR reads using MiXCR and keeps one entry per CDR3 protein. Among some 750,000 distinct CDR3 sequences listed, roughly two fifths were seen once. Sequenced: peripheral blood. All receptors derive from an adult man with Graves' ophthalmopathy. Both conserved end residues are part of each CDR3. Each record gives: J gene, V gene, D gene, clone size, CDR3 protein, CDR3 DNA. D genes are given only for firm matches. A row's size may be missing; if present it is once, few, many or a size class.

TRBJ2-6 | TRBV19 | - | many | CASSARGDGANVLTF | TGTGCCAGTAGTGCTAGGGGTGACGGGGCCAACGTCCTGACTTTC
TRBJ2-7 | TRBV12-5 | TRBD1 | - | CASGDYSGTASYEQYF | TGTGCTAGTGGTGATTATTCCGGGACAGCTTCCTACGAGCAGTACTTC
TRBJ2-2 | TRBV14 | - | few | CASSRGIQELFF | TGTGCCAGCAGTAGGGGAATTCAGGAGCTGTTTTTT
TRBJ1-1 | TRBV9 | - | few | CASRKDLNTEAFF | TGTGCCAGCAGGAAGGACTTGAACACTGAAGCTTTCTTT
TRBJ2-7 | TRBV10-2 | - | few | CASSYPRDHYEQYF | TGTGCCAGCAGTTACCCGCGGGATCACTACGAGCAGTACTTC
TRBJ1-6 | TRBV20-1 | - | many | CSATGPGLDSPLHF | TGCAGTGCTACGGGACCCGGGCTTGATTCACCCCTCCACTTT
TRBJ2-1 | TRBV9 | - | - | CASSVGATSYNEQFF | TGTGCCAGCAGCGTAGGCGCTACCTCCTACAATGAGCAGTTCTTC
TRBJ1-4 | TRBV29-1 | TRBD1 | many | CSVAGTGDEKLFF | TGCAGCGTTGCCGGGACAGGGGATGAAAAACTGTTTTTT
TRBJ2-5 | TRBV7-6 | - | many | CASSMRETQYF | TGTGCCAGCAGCATGAGAGAGACCCAGTACTTC
TRBJ2-7 | TRBV7-9 | TRBD1 | few | CASSRYSDRAHQTVYEQYF | TGTGCCAGCAGCAGATATTCTGACAGGGCCCACCAAACTGTCTACGAGCAGTACTTC
TRBJ2-7 | TRBV29-1 | - | many | CSVEKGNTYEQYF | TGCAGCGTTGAAAAGGGGAATACCTACGAGCAGTACTTC
TRBJ1-4 | TRBV25-1 | - | many | CASSEPSGATNEKLFF | TGTGCCAGCAGTGAGCCATCGGGTGCAACTAATGAAAAACTGTTTTTT
TRBJ2-5 | TRBV10-1 | - | - | CASSDSDRGQETQYF | TGCGCCAGCAGTGATTCTGACAGAGGCCAAGAGACCCAGTACTTC
TRBJ2-5 | TRBV20-1 | - | few | CSARDAADQETQYF | TGCAGTGCTAGAGATGCGGCAGACCAAGAGACCCAGTACTTC
TRBJ1-5 | TRBV6-6 | - | few | CASSYSTGTRVDQPQHF | TGTGCCAGCAGTTACTCAACCGGGACAAGAGTAGATCAGCCCCAGCATTTT
TRBJ2-5 | TRBV20-1 | - | - | CSARGGAPQETQYF | TGCAGTGCTAGAGGAGGGGCCCCACAAGAGACCCAGTACTTC
TRBJ1-2 | TRBV7-2 | TRBD1 | few | CASSFGSRQGYGYTF | TGTGCCAGCAGCTTTGGGTCTAGACAGGGCTATGGCTACACCTTC